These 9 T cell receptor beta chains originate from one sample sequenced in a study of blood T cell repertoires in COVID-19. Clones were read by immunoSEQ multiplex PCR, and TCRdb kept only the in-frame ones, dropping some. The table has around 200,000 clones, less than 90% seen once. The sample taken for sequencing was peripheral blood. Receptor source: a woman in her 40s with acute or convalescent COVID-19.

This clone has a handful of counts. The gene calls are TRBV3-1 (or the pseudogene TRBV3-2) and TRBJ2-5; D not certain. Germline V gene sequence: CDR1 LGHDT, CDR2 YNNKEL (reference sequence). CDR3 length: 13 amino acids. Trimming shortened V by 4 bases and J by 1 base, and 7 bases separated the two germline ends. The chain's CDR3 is CASSPPVQETQYF. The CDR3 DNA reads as TGTGCCAGCAGCCCCCCAGTCCAAGAGACCCAGTACTTC.

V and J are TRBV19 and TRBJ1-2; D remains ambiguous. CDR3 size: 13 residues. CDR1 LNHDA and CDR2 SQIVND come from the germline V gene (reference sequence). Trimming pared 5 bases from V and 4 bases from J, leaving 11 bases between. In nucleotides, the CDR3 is TGTGCCAGTAGTCAACAGTTCACCTATGGCTACACCTTC. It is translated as CASSQQFTYGYTF.

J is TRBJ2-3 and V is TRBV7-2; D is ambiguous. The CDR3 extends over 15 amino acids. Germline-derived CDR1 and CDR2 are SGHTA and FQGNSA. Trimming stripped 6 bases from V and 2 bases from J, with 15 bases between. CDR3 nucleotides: TGTGCCAGCAGACTACGGAGATCAGTCACAGATACGCAGTATTTT. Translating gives CASRLRRSVTDTQYF.

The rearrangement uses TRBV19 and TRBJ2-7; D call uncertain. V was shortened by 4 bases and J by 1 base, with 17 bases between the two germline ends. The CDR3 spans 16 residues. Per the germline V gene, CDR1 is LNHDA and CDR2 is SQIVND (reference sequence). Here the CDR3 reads CASSTPLLGRSYEQYF. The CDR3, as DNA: TGTGCCAGTAGTACCCCTTTGCTAGGAAGATCCTACGAGCAGTACTTC. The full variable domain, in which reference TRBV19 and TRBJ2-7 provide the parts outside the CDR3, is DGGITQSPKYLFRKEGQNVTLSCEQNLNHDAMYWYRQDPGQGLRLIYYSQIVNDFQKGDIAEGYSVSREKKESFPLTVTSAQKNPTAFYLCASSTPLLGRSYEQYFGPGTRLTVT.

The DNA for the CDR3 is TGTGCCACTTCCCTAGGACTAGCGGGAAGCACAGATACGCAGTATTTT. This translates into CATSLGLAGSTDTQYF. The gene calls are TRBV27 and TRBJ2-3, with 12 bases fitting TRBD2. The CDR3 is made up of 16 amino acids. Looked up from germline, CDR1 is MNHEY and CDR2 is SMNVEV (reference sequence). V shed 10 bases, J shed 0 bases, and the junction held 8 bases outside the gene matches.

The CDR3 region has the DNA TGTGCCAGCAACGACAGGGGGCGAGGCTACACCTTC. Residues: CASNDRGRGYTF. The chain carries TRBV5-5 and TRBJ1-2, with 10 bases identical to TRBD1. The CDR3 covers 12 residues. CDR1 and CDR2 from the germline V gene are SGHKS and YYEKEE (reference sequence). The ends lost 6 bases at V and 8 bases at J; junction bases unmatched: 4. Together with reference TRBV5-5 and TRBJ1-2, the CDR3 gives the full variable domain: DAGVTQSPTHLIKTRGQQVTLRCSPISGHKSVSWYQQVLGQGPQFIFQYYEKEERGRGNFPDRFSARQFPNYSSELNVNALLLGDSALYLCASNDRGRGYTFGSGTRLTVV.

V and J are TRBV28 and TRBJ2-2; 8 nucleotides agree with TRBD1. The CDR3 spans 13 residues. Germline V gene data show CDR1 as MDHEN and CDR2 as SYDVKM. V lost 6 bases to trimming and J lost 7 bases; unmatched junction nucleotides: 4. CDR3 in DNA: TGTGCCAGCAGGACAGGGGTAGACGGGGAGCTGTTTTTT. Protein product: CASRTGVDGELFF. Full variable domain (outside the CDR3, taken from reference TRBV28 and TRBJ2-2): DVKVTQSSRYLVKRTGEKVFLECVQDMDHENMFWYRQDPGLGLRLIYFSYDVKMKEKGDIPEGYSVSREKKERFSLILESASTNQTSMYLCASRTGVDGELFFGEGSRLTVL.

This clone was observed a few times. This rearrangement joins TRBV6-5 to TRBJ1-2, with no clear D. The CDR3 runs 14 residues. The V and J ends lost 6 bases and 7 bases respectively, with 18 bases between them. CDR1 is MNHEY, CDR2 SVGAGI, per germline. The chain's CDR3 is CASSLDNGIIGYTF. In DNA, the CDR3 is TGTGCCAGCAGCCTAGACAACGGGATCATTGGCTACACCTTC.

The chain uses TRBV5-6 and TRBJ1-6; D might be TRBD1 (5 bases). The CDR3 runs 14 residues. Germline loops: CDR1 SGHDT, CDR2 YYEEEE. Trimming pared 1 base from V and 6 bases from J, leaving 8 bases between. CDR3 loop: CASSLRQPNSPLHF. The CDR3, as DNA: TGTGCCAGCAGCTTGCGACAGCCTAATTCACCCCTCCACTTT.